The clone carrying this TCR beta chain showed up just a few times. These data originate in a study of identical twins. Healthy Caucasians were all of the donors. The CDR3 is 16 residues long. With V trimmed by 4 bases and J by 7 bases, 12 bases remained unmatched. TCRdb passed the 5' RACE reads through MiXCR, listing each CDR3 protein once. The sample lists 400,000 to 500,000 distinct CDR3 sequences; about a fifth were seen once. The chain employs TRBV12-3 or TRBV12-4 and TRBJ2-1; 8 bases map to TRBD1. The specimen was naive T cells sorted from blood. The TCR comes from a man aged 50-59 years in good health. The DNA of the CDR3 is TGTGCCAGCAGTTCATATTCAGGGGGCTCTTCTAATGAGCAGTTCTTC. Amino acids: CASSSYSGGSSNEQFF.